The sequence of this T cell receptor beta chain was determined in a study of cytomegalovirus exposure and HLA in healthy donors. Study-level information: The roughly 100 million unique TCR beta sequences, from roughly 180 million T cells, were found by an earlier analysis.

Findings and caveats of the study: It was shown in a later analysis that HLA-associated TCR beta chains were more clonally expanded than other, equally common chains. In vitro, a few CMV-associated chains proved specific for CMV antigens. The study carried out a later analysis of TCR beta sequences. It associated approximately 17,000 of them with specific HLA alleles at a false discovery rate of 0.05.

This clone was seen a handful of times. The target antigen is unknown. The PCR made use of 60 Vbeta and 13 Jbeta primers. The data were produced by immunoSEQ multiplex PCR, yet TCRdb's version contains in-frame clones alone and is incomplete. The data contain fewer than 250,000 clones, 65% to 85% of them singletons. Specimen: PBMCs. The clonotype comes from a woman between 18 and 30 years old in good health and CMV-seronegative.

The CDR3 DNA follows: TGCGCCAGCAGGAGGACAAACGTGAACACTGAAGCTTTCTTT. Its protein product is CASRRTNVNTEAFF. V is TRBV4-1 and J is TRBJ1-1, with D perhaps matching TRBD1 (5 bases). Germline loops: CDR1 MGHRA, CDR2 YSYEKL. Trimming pared 6 bases from V and 0 bases from J, leaving 11 bases between. This CDR3 has 14 amino acids.